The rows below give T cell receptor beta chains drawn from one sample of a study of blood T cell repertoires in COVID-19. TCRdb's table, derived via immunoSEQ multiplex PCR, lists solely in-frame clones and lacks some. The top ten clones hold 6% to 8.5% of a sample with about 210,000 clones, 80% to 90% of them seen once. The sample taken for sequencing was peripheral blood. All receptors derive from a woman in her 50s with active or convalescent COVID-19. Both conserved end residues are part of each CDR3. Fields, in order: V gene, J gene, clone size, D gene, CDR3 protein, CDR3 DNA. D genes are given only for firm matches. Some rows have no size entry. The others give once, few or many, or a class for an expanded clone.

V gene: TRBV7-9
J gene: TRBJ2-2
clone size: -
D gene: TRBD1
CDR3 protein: CASSLTTGGTGELFF
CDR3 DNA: TGTGCCAGCAGCTTAACCACAGGGGGAACCGGGGAGCTGTTTTTT

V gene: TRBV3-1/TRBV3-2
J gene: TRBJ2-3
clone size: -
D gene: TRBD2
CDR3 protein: CASSPLTSGGGTDTQYF
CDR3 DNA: TGTGCCAGCAGCCCCCTAACTAGCGGGGGGGGCACAGATACGCAGTATTTT

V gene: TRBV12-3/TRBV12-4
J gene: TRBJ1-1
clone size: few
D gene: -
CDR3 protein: CASKGPMNTEAFF
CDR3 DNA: TGTGCCAGCAAGGGGCCTATGAACACTGAAGCTTTCTTT

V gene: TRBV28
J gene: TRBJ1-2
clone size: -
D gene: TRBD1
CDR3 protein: CASRTGVGGYTF
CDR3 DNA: TGTGCCAGCCGGACAGGAGTAGGTGGCTACACCTTC

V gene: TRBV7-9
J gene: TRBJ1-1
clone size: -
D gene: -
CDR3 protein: CASSQQGAFF
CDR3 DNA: TGTGCCAGCAGCCAACAGGGAGCTTTCTTT

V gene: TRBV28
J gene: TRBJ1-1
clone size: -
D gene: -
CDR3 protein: CASSLGGTKNTEAFF
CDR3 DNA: TGTGCCAGCAGTTTAGGGGGGACTAAGAACACTGAAGCTTTCTTT

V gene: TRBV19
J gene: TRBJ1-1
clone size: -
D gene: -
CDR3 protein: CASREGRITEAFF
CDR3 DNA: TGTGCCAGTCGGGAGGGGAGAATCACTGAAGCTTTCTTT

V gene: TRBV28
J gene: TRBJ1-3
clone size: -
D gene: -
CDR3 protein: CASSPRGAYSGNTIYF
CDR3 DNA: TGTGCCAGCAGTCCTCGGGGGGCTTACTCTGGAAACACCATATATTTT

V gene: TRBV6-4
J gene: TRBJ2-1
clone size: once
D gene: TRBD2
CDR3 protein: CASTPGSGGSNEQFF
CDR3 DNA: TGTGCCAGCACCCCGGGTAGCGGGGGGTCCAATGAGCAGTTCTTC

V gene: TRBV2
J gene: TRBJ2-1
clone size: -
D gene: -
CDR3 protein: CASRPDSSSYNEQFF
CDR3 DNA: TGTGCCAGCAGACCGGACTCCAGCTCCTACAATGAGCAGTTCTTC

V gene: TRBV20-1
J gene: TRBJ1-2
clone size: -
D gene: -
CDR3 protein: CSASRGSHTF
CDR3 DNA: TGCAGTGCTTCCCGGGGGAGTCACACCTTC

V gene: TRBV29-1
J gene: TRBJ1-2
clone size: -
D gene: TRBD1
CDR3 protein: CSVATGADPSYTF
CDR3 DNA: TGCAGCGTGGCGACAGGGGCCGACCCCAGCTACACCTTC

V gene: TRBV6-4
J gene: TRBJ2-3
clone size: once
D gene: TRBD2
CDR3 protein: CASSSLAGDADTQYF
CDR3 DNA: TGTGCCAGCAGCTCACTAGCGGGAGACGCAGATACGCAGTATTTT

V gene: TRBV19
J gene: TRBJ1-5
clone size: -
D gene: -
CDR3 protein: CASRRVGGALSNQPQHF
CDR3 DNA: TGTGCCTCCCGGCGGGTAGGCGGGGCATTGAGCAATCAGCCCCAGCATTTT

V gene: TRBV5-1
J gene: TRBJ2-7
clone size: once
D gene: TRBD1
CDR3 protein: CASSIGQGHTYEQYF
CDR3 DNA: TGCGCCAGCAGCATAGGACAGGGACATACCTACGAGCAGTACTTC